Described below is a single T cell receptor (beta chain) sequence and its context. Antigen: not known. These data come from a study of identical twins. Study conclusions and caveats: Cord blood beta clonotypes present at high abundance carried fewer insertions; no such pattern appeared in memory repertoires.

There were only healthy Caucasians among the donors. TCRdb ran MiXCR on the 5' RACE reads and lists one entry per CDR3 protein. The table shows roughly 690,000 distinct CDR3 sequences, with approximately 22% occurring only once. These same data were also listed under a study on T cells expressing NK-cell markers. That source reports: Sorting of alpha-beta TCR T cells alone was achieved in several experiments with an anti-gamma-delta TCR antibody.

Input material: PBMCs. The clonotype was recovered from a woman aged 18-29 years in good health.

CDR3 coding DNA: TGTGCCAGCAGCTTCACCTGGGAGGGACAGGGGGCGCATGAGCAGTTCTTC. Protein product: CASSFTWEGQGAHEQFF. This chain links TRBV11-1 with TRBJ2-1; TRBD1 matches 12 bases. CDR3 size: 17 residues. J was trimmed by 8 bases and V by 3 bases; bases with no gene match: 11. Germline assignment: CDR1 SGHAT and CDR2 FQDESV (reference sequence).